The clone carrying this T cell receptor beta chain was picked up many times. This entry comes from a study of response to subunit inactivated influenza vaccine. TCRdb re-called the RT-PCR reads through MiXCR, storing one row per CDR3 protein. The sample consists of over 450,000 distinct CDR3 sequences, under 15% of them appearing once. The germline V gene encodes CDR1 MDHEN and CDR2 SYDVKM. The CDR3 runs 14 residues. V lost 3 bases and J lost 0, with 8 bases in between. This material consisted of PBMCs from blood, taken roughly 6 weeks after vaccination. The V gene is TRBV28, the J gene TRBJ2-5, with D maybe TRBD2 (5 bases). The origin of this receptor is a man aged 50-59 years who received an inactivated influenza vaccine. The CDR3, as DNA: TGTGCCAGCAGTTTGCCAGCGGACCAAGAGACCCAGTACTTC. As protein: CASSLPADQETQYF.